This TCR beta chain was found in a study of cytomegalovirus exposure and HLA in healthy donors. Findings of the study overall: Some segments of the V type, notably TRBV6-2 and TRBV6-3, were excluded as indistinguishable. A later analysis associated approximately 17,000 TCR beta sequences with HLA alleles at a 0.05 false discovery rate. Using the classifier, cytomegalovirus status was reportedly diagnosed with high specificity and sensitivity.

Remarks on this clone: Its antigen is not identified.

13 Jbeta primers and 60 Vbeta primers were used for the PCR. Clones were read by immunoSEQ multiplex PCR, and TCRdb kept only the in-frame ones, dropping some. The data contain some 140,000 clones, roughly 74% of them singletons. The CDR3 runs to 15 residues. Looked up from germline, CDR1 is MNHEY and CDR2 is SMNVEV (reference sequence). Germline trimming cut 3 bases from V and 8 bases from J; bases unmatched to any gene: 8. The rearrangement joins TRBV27 to TRBJ2-1; 9 positions agree with TRBD2. The specimen was PBMCs. The receptor was derived from a man in his late teens or twenties in good health and CMV-seronegative. The CDR3 DNA sequence: TGTGCCAGCAGTTTTTCACAGCGGGGGGACCATGAGCAGTTCTTC. This sequence encodes CASSFSQRGDHEQFF.